The present entry profiles one T cell receptor (beta chain) with its context. Its recognized antigen is unknown. No base-level quality is on record; no much larger clone is a single base apart. The cysteine opens and the phenylalanine closes a CDR3 of 15 amino acids. Only the CDR3 portion is preserved as DNA: 45 bases, with reading frame beginning at the first base. Deletion took 2 bases off V and 0 bases off J, with a span of 10 bases between the germline ends. From a lookup of the germline V gene (reference sequence), CDR1 and CDR2 are SEHNR and FQNEAQ. The sample originates from a study of T cell repertoires in cytomegalovirus infection (dated by TCRdb to the late 2010s). About the full investigation: Donor HLA type was relevant to the analysis, because carriage of CMV infection together with the matching HLA type was indicated by public TCR beta signatures. The study at large found these results: The ex vivo response was dominated by HLA-C-restricted CMV-specific TCR beta clonotypes, and the single most frequent clonotype in two of eight donors was supplied by these HLA-C-restricted clonotypes. Carriers of CMV infection plus the relevant HLA type were discriminated by the cumulative frequency of public TCR beta family members in the study cohort and in an independent roughly 350-donor cohort.

The data were produced on an Illumina HiSeq 1500. TCRdb reprocessed the public reads (quality trimming at Q25 with fastp, clone calling with MiXCR) and kept in-frame beta chains. Rows with a matching CDR3 protein are joined into one entry that keeps the most common DNA and genes. The sample table contains about 130,000 distinct CDR3 sequences; only one count was recorded for under 30% of them. The ten largest clones add up to roughly 33% of the sample. The source is a human donor in good health (CMV status not recorded). Some clones in this sample may be carry-over from other donors' samples. Material: PBMCs, sequenced either directly or after in vitro stimulation (not recorded which). The sequence is built from TRBV7-9 and TRBJ1-1; confidence is insufficient to name the D gene. In nucleotide form, the sequence is TGTGCCAGCAGCTTAAGTATGCAGTTGAACACTGAAGCTTTCTTT. This is translated as CASSLSMQLNTEAFF.